This TCR beta chain was sequenced in a study of T cells in Graves' hyperthyroidism and ophthalmopathy. Findings of the study overall: In validation, the model predicted ophthalmopathy. These predictions came a median roughly six months before onset.

The CDR3 is made up of 16 amino acids. Germline V gene sequence: CDR1 SGHDN, CDR2 FVKESK. V lost 5 bases, J lost 3 bases, and 9 bases stayed unmatched. Authors of the study amplified TCR beta CDR3 regions from RNA transcripts. The TCR CDR3 first-round RT-PCR relied on the HTBI primer set. TCRdb independently ran MiXCR on the multiplex PCR reads; one entry per CDR3 protein. The top ten clones hold 26% of a sample with about half a million distinct CDR3 sequences, around 21% of them seen once. This clonotype was detected many times. Antigen specificity is unknown. Input material: blood. The TCR comes from a man between 18 and 29 years old with Graves' hyperthyroidism. The V call is TRBV14, the J call TRBJ1-2; 10 nucleotides agree with TRBD1. The DNA of the CDR3 is TGTGCCAGCAGCAAGCGCATCGGACAGGGGGACTATGGCTACACCTTC. It codes for CASSKRIGQGDYGYTF. Using reference TRBV14 and TRBJ1-2 for the parts outside the CDR3, the full variable domain is EAGVTQFPSHSVIEKGQTVTLRCDPISGHDNLYWYRRVMGKEIKFLLHFVKESKQDESGMPNNRFLAERTGGTYSTLKVQPAELEDSGVYFCASSKRIGQGDYGYTFGSGTRLTVV.